This TCR beta chain was profiled in a study of blood T cell repertoires in COVID-19. This clone was recorded once. V shed 2 bases and J 9 bases; nucleotides not matched to a gene: 13. The CDR3 is 16 amino acids. The germline gives CDR1 GTSNPN, CDR2 SVGIG (reference sequence). Authors' methods: Amplifying reference gene primers gave estimates of nucleated cell counts. Profiled with immunoSEQ multiplex PCR; TCRdb holds only in-frame clones, not every one. V and J calls and clone size are those listed in that table; D and trimming were worked out from the DNA. The sample shows roughly 98,000 clones, 85% to 95% of them seen only once.

This TCR was recovered from a woman between 55 and 75 years old with active COVID-19. The chain has TRBV30 and TRBJ2-5; 12 nucleotides line up with TRBD2. The specimen sequenced was peripheral blood. Here the CDR3 reads CAWSPPSLAGGVAQYF. For the CDR3, the DNA is TGTGCCTGGAGTCCCCCCTCTCTAGCGGGGGGGGTGGCCCAGTACTTC.